The 6 T cell receptor beta chains given below trace back to one sample, sequenced in a study of blood T cells in healthy people across ages. Primed by a sample-barcoded 5' primer and a J-beta primer mix, a second PCR proceeded for about 7 to 11 cycles. MiXCR, run by TCRdb on the 5' RACE reads, gives a single entry per CDR3 protein. The sample records 1.2 million to 1.5 million distinct CDR3 sequences, 42% being singletons. Material for sequencing was blood. These receptors were taken from a woman under 30 in good health.

This clonotype was counted a few times. The genes are TRBV5-1 and TRBJ2-3, with a weak D call TRBD1 (6 bases). Germline loops: CDR1 SGHRS, CDR2 YFSETQ. Trimming pared 5 bases from V and 1 base from J, leaving 11 bases between. This CDR3 comprises 14 residues. CDR3 in amino acids: CASRNAGGTDTQYF. The CDR3 nucleotides are TGCGCCAGCAGGAACGCAGGGGGCACAGATACGCAGTATTTT.

V gene TRBV5-1 combines with J gene TRBJ2-7; 9 nucleotides align to TRBD1. Losses at the gene ends were 8 bases for V and 5 bases for J; bases not matched to a gene: 8. CDR3 length: 13 residues. CDR1 and CDR2 (germline): SGHRS, YFSETQ. This CDR3 reads CARVHRDRDEQYF. The CDR3 DNA is TGCGCCAGGGTACACCGGGACAGGGACGAGCAGTACTTC.

V is TRBV20-1 and J is TRBJ1-2; D not resolved. The CDR3 has 11 amino acids. V shed 5 bases and J shed 4 bases, with 8 bases lying between them. Germline V gene data show CDR1 as DFQATT and CDR2 as SNEGSKA (reference sequence). This chain's CDR3 is CSASAPYGYTF. The CDR3 coding sequence is TGCAGTGCTTCCGCACCCTATGGCTACACCTTC.

The chain links TRBV3-1 to TRBJ2-7; D might be TRBD2 (7 bases). The CDR3 loop spans 17 amino acids. Trimming took 0 bases from V and 1 from J, leaving 16 bases between them. CDR1 and CDR2 (germline): LGHDT, YNNKEL (reference sequence). The CDR3, as DNA: TGTGCCAGCAGCCAAGATCTAGGGGGGGACTTTTCCTACGAGCAGTACTTC. Its protein is CASSQDLGGDFSYEQYF.

This rearrangement joins TRBV20-1 to TRBJ2-1, with TRBD2 matching 12 bases. Germline V gene sequence: CDR1 DFQATT, CDR2 SNEGSKA (reference sequence). This CDR3 is 14 amino acids long. The trim removed 5 bases at V and 8 bases at J, leaving 7 bases unmatched. In DNA, the CDR3 is TGCAGTGCTGTCAGACTAGCGGGGGCGGATGAGCAGTTCTTC. This encodes CSAVRLAGADEQFF.

The chain joins TRBV18 to TRBJ1-1, with TRBD1 as a possible D gene (5 bases). Germline V gene data show CDR1 as KGHSH and CDR2 as LQKENI. The V gene lost 8 bases and the J gene lost 1 base, with 17 bases spanning the gap. This CDR3 comprises 15 residues. The DNA for the CDR3 is TGTGCCAGCGAACCGGGGGGTGGACCGAACACTGAAGCTTTCTTT. Translated, it gives CASEPGGGPNTEAFF.